This passage covers 29 T cell receptor beta chains from one sample sequenced in a study of blood T cell repertoires in COVID-19. Sequencing was performed with immunoSEQ multiplex PCR; in TCRdb, only in-frame clones are kept and a portion is missing. The data contain 190,000 or so clones, approximately 90% of them seen just once; the ten biggest clones take up about 4.1%. Sequenced input: peripheral blood. The origin of the receptors is a woman aged 25 to 39 with acute or convalescent COVID-19.

The CDR3 here is CASSFGGPYEQYF. In DNA form, the CDR3 reads TGTGCCAGCAGTTTCGGCGGTCCCTACGAGCAGTACTTC. V and J are TRBV12-3 or TRBV12-4 and TRBJ2-7; D gene unclear. V was cut by 3 bases and J by 2 bases, with 8 bases left in between. This CDR3 is built from 13 residues.

The CDR3 loop is CAWTGGDGYTF. The CDR3 DNA sequence: TGTGCCTGGACAGGGGGCGATGGCTACACCTTC. The rearrangement joins TRBV30 to TRBJ1-2; TRBD1 matches at 8 bases. The J segment lost 6 bases and the V segment lost 4 bases, leaving 1 base of the junction unmatched. This CDR3 contains 11 residues. Germline-derived CDR1 and CDR2 are GTSNPN and SVGIG (reference sequence).

The CDR3 DNA reads as TGTGCCAGCAGCGTGACTCCGGACACCGGGGAGCTGTTTTTT. Protein: CASSVTPDTGELFF. The rearrangement joins TRBV9 to TRBJ2-2; D is undetermined. CDR3 size: 14 residues. Germline CDR1 SGDLS, CDR2 YYNGEE. V lost 2 bases and J 3 bases, leaving 8 bases between the germline ends.

The chain combines TRBV6-5 with TRBJ2-2, with 10 bases aligning to TRBD1. J gave up 5 bases and V 6 bases, and 3 bases lay outside the gene matches. Germline V gene data show CDR1 as MNHEY and CDR2 as SVGAGI. This CDR3 comprises 14 residues. The chain's CDR3 is CASSGTGDTGELFF. CDR3 coding DNA: TGTGCCAGCAGCGGGACAGGGGATACCGGGGAGCTGTTTTTT.

V gene TRBV7-2 combines with J gene TRBJ1-2, with a possible D match to TRBD1 (5 bases). The germline V gene has CDR1 SGHTA and CDR2 FQGNSA. The CDR3 sequence is 15 residues long. Deletions cut 5 bases from V and 3 bases from J, with 16 bases between. The CDR3 region is CASSTQIGVDYGYTF. CDR3 coding DNA: TGTGCCAGCAGCACTCAAATAGGGGTCGACTATGGCTACACCTTC.

The chain joins TRBV6-7 to TRBJ1-5, with D possibly matching TRBD1 (5 bases). TRBV6-7 is assigned to the ORF class and has an uncertain function. This CDR3 is 17 amino acids long. V was shortened by 0 bases and J by 9 bases, with 21 bases between the two germline ends. The CDR3 DNA reads TGTGCCAGCAGTTACTCCGGGGGGAGAACCTCCGCGGGGCCCCAGCATTTT. Translated: CASSYSGGRTSAGPQHF.

The chain joins TRBV29-1 to TRBJ2-5; D gene uncertain. V gave up 4 bases and J gave up 0 bases, with 6 bases separating them. The germline CDR1 and CDR2 sequences are SQVTM and ANQGSEA. The CDR3 contains 12 residues. CDR3 in DNA: TGCAGCGTTGCTATAAACCAAGAGACCCAGTACTTC. As protein: CSVAINQETQYF.

The chain combines TRBV11-3 with TRBJ2-1; tentative D call: TRBD1 (6 bases). Deletions cut 5 bases from V and 5 bases from J, with 13 bases between. Looked up from germline, CDR1 is SGHNT and CDR2 is YENEEA. This CDR3 is built from 14 residues. CDR3 DNA: TGTGCCAGCAGCCGGGTGGACAGAAACAATGAGCAGTTCTTC. Translation gives CASSRVDRNNEQFF.

The chain has TRBV9 and TRBJ2-4, with TRBD2 identical over 9 bases. Germline CDR1 SGDLS, CDR2 YYNGEE. CDR3 length: 15 amino acids. Unmatched junction bases numbered 10, after V lost 4 bases and J lost 8 bases. CDR3 protein: CASSQAGGQEDIQYF. CDR3 DNA: TGTGCCAGCAGCCAGGCGGGGGGGCAAGAAGACATTCAGTACTTC.

The rearrangement links TRBV28 to TRBJ2-3; 7 nucleotides line up with TRBD1. Germline loops: CDR1 MDHEN, CDR2 SYDVKM. J was trimmed by 2 bases and V by 6 bases; bases with no gene match: 11. The CDR3 runs 16 residues. CDR3: CASRDRLGQHTDTQYF. For the CDR3, the DNA is TGTGCCAGCAGGGACCGTTTGGGACAGCACACAGATACGCAGTATTTT.

The V call is TRBV28, the J call TRBJ2-1, with D possibly TRBD2 on 6 matching bases. Trimming removed 7 bases from V and 2 bases from J, with 9 bases in between. Germline values: CDR1 MDHEN, CDR2 SYDVKM. The CDR3 sequence is 13 residues long. CDR3 loop: CASKAGPYNEQFF. DNA of the CDR3: TGTGCCAGCAAGGCGGGACCCTACAATGAGCAGTTCTTC.

The chain has TRBV5-6 and TRBJ1-2, with D possibly matching TRBD1 (6 bases). Germline CDR1 and CDR2: SGHDT and YYEEEE. This CDR3 contains 14 residues. Trimming took 0 bases from V and 11 from J, leaving 17 bases between them. The CDR3 DNA follows: TGTGCCAGCAGCTTGGCCTCGACAGGATTTGTATACACCTTC. It translates to CASSLASTGFVYTF.

This clone has a handful of counts. The chain carries TRBV30 and TRBJ2-3; 12 bases fit TRBD2. There are 15 residues in the CDR3. Unmatched junction bases numbered 5, after V lost 4 bases and J lost 3 bases. The germline V gene has CDR1 GTSNPN and CDR2 SVGIG (reference sequence). The DNA for the CDR3 is TGTGCCTGGAATAGACTAGCGGGAGTGACAGATACGCAGTATTTT. Amino acid sequence: CAWNRLAGVTDTQYF.

The chain links TRBV30 to TRBJ2-2; 9 bases agree with TRBD2. This CDR3 has 14 amino acids. Germline V gene sequence: CDR1 GTSNPN, CDR2 SVGIG (reference sequence). V shed 3 bases, J shed 1 base, and the junction held 0 bases outside the gene matches. CDR3 nucleotides: TGTGCCTGGAGACTAGCGGGGAACACCGGGGAGCTGTTTTTT. Protein sequence: CAWRLAGNTGELFF.

The gene calls are TRBV6-5 and TRBJ2-6, with unresolved D. Germline values: CDR1 MNHEY, CDR2 SVGAGI. V gave up 4 bases and J gave up 4 bases, with 8 bases separating them. This CDR3 is built from 14 residues. The CDR3 region is CASSSGWGANVLTF. The CDR3 nucleotides read TGTGCCAGCAGTTCTGGCTGGGGGGCCAACGTCCTGACTTTC.

The genes are TRBV7-2 and TRBJ2-5; D unresolved. This CDR3 region has 13 residues. Trimming left V 3 bases short and J 3 bases short, with 8 bases between. CDR1 and CDR2 (germline): SGHTA, FQGNSA. CDR3 nucleotide sequence: TGTGCCAGCAGCTTTACCCGAGAAGAGACCCAGTACTTC. This sequence encodes CASSFTREETQYF.

The V gene is TRBV11-2, the J gene TRBJ2-2; 9 positions agree with TRBD2. Germline-derived CDR1 and CDR2 are SGHAT and FQNNGV. This CDR3 region has 14 residues. J lost 8 bases, V lost 5 bases, and 6 bases had no gene match. This CDR3 reads CASSPRLAGGELFF. CDR3 nucleotides: TGTGCCAGCAGCCCACGTCTAGCGGGGGGGGAGCTGTTTTTT.

V usage is TRBV5-1 and J usage is TRBJ1-1, with a weak D call TRBD1 (5 bases). V was clipped by 0 bases and J by 8 bases, with 14 bases between them. The CDR3 loop spans 14 amino acids. Per the germline V gene, CDR1 is SGHRS and CDR2 is YFSETQ. CDR3 region: CASSLAERSGEAFF. As DNA, the CDR3 is TGCGCCAGCAGCTTGGCCGAACGGTCAGGGGAAGCTTTCTTT.

This chain joins TRBV5-6 and TRBJ1-1, with a weak D call TRBD1 (5 bases). Germline V lookup: CDR1 SGHDT, CDR2 YYEEEE. This CDR3 contains 14 residues. Deletions cut 0 bases from V and 1 base from J, with 7 bases between. The CDR3 DNA reads as TGTGCCAGCAGCTTGGGACAGAAGAACACTGAAGCTTTCTTT. It codes for CASSLGQKNTEAFF.

The chain couples TRBV19 to TRBJ1-2; D not certain. V lost 7 bases, J lost 0 bases, and 12 bases lay in between. The CDR3 length is 14 residues. The germline V gene has CDR1 LNHDA and CDR2 SQIVND (reference sequence). CDR3 DNA sequence: TGTGCCAGTACCCTAATTGGAGCTAACTATGGCTACACCTTC. The encoded protein is CASTLIGANYGYTF.

This chain uses TRBV10-1 with TRBJ1-3; weak D call: TRBD1 (5 bases). CDR1 and CDR2 (germline): WNHNN, SYGVQD (reference sequence). V was cut by 6 bases and J by 4 bases, with 13 bases left in between. The length of the CDR3 is 14 residues. The CDR3 loop is CASSPTANGNTIYF. The CDR3 coding sequence is TGCGCCAGCAGCCCGACAGCCAACGGAAACACCATATATTTT.

J is TRBJ2-1 and V is TRBV5-4; TRBD1 aligns across 7 bases. The V segment lost 5 bases and the J segment 16 bases; nucleotides outside the gene matches: 12. This CDR3 region has 12 residues. Germline CDR1 and CDR2: SGHNT and YYREEE (reference sequence). CDR3 bases: TGTGCCAGCAGTCGAAACGACAGGGAAGAATTCTTC. Encoded protein: CASSRNDREEFF. Full variable domain (rest looked up from reference TRBV5-4 and TRBJ2-1): ETGVTQSPTHLIKTRGQQVTLRCSSQSGHNTVSWYQQALGQGPQFIFQYYREEENGRGNFPPRFSGLQFPNYSSELNVNALELDDSALYLCASSRNDREEFFGPGTRLTVL.

This clone appeared once. The gene calls are TRBV11-2 and TRBJ2-1; maybe TRBD1 (5 bases). CDR1 SGHAT and CDR2 FQNNGV come from the germline V gene. The length of the CDR3 is 14 residues. Trimming stripped 1 base from V and 9 bases from J, with 13 bases between. The CDR3: CASSLGQGFTEQFF. CDR3 in DNA: TGTGCCAGCAGCTTAGGGCAGGGATTTACTGAGCAGTTCTTC.

The CDR3 DNA is TGTGCCAGCAGTCCAGGGACTAGTCCCTCCTACGAGCAGTACTTC. This encodes CASSPGTSPSYEQYF. V is TRBV28 and J is TRBJ2-7; 8 positions match TRBD2. V dropped 5 bases and J dropped 0; count of bases not matched to a gene: 6. The CDR3 runs to 15 residues. Germline CDR1 is MDHEN and CDR2 is SYDVKM.

This chain uses TRBV5-1 with TRBJ2-7; tentatively, D is TRBD2 (6 bases). Germline V lookup: CDR1 SGHRS, CDR2 YFSETQ. Trimming left V 1 base short and J 2 bases short, with 13 bases between. CDR3 size: 15 residues. CDR3 region: CASSLSGERAYEQYF. Written as DNA, the CDR3 is TGCGCCAGCAGCTTGTCGGGAGAGAGAGCCTACGAGCAGTACTTC.

The V and J genes are TRBV7-2 and TRBJ2-7, with 12 nucleotides matching TRBD1. The germline V gene encodes CDR1 SGHTA and CDR2 FQGNSA. This CDR3 has 15 amino acids. Trimming cost V 5 bases and J 2 bases; bases outside gene matches: 4. DNA of the CDR3: TGTGCCAGCAGCCTCGGGACAGGGGGCCCCTACGAGCAGTACTTC. It specifies CASSLGTGGPYEQYF.

The V and J genes are TRBV6-4 and TRBJ1-1; D gene unclear. The CDR3 extends over 13 amino acids. The V end lost 3 bases, the J end lost 4 bases, and 9 bases lay between the germline ends. Germline CDR1 and CDR2: MRHNA and SNTAGT. The CDR3 coding sequence is TGTGCCAGCAGTGAGGGCCGGGGCACTGAAGCTTTCTTT. Its translation: CASSEGRGTEAFF.

The V call is TRBV3-1 (or the pseudogene TRBV3-2), the J call TRBJ2-1; 8 bases are a match to TRBD1. The germline V gene has CDR1 LGHDT and CDR2 YNNKEL (reference sequence). The CDR3 has 16 amino acids. J was trimmed by 0 bases and V by 0 bases; bases with no gene match: 1. The CDR3, as DNA: TGTGCCAGCAGCCAAGACGGACAGGGCTCCTACAATGAGCAGTTCTTC. It is translated as CASSQDGQGSYNEQFF.

The CDR3 loop is CASSEVGRGNTEAFF. The CDR3 bases are TGTGCCAGCAGTGAAGTCGGCAGGGGAAACACTGAAGCTTTCTTT. V usage is TRBV6-1 and J usage is TRBJ1-1, with D tentatively TRBD1 (6 bases). Looked up from germline, CDR1 is MNHNS and CDR2 is SASEGT. The CDR3 runs 15 residues. Trimming cost V 1 base and J 2 bases, with 11 bases left between them.